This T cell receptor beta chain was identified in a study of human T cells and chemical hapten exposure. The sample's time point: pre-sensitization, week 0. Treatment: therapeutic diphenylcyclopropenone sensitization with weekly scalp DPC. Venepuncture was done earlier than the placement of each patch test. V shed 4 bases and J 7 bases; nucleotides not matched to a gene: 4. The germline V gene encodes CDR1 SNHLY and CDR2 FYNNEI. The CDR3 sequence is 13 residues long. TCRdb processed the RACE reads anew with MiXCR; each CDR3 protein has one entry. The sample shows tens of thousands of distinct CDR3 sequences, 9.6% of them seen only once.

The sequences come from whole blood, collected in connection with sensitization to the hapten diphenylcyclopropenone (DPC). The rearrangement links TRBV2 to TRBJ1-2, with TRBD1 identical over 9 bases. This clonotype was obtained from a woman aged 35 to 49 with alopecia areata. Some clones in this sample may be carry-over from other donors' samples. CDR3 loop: CASSAGQGPGYTF. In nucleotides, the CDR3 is TGTGCCAGCAGTGCGGGACAGGGACCTGGCTACACCTTC.